One sample yielded the 9 T cell receptor beta chains listed below, sequenced in a study of blood T cell repertoires in COVID-19. Some clones are missing from TCRdb's copy, which holds only in-frame ones; the method was immunoSEQ multiplex PCR. Of around 210,000 clones in the sample, 65% to 90% were seen once. Sequencing was performed on peripheral blood. All receptors come from a human donor in a cohort sampled during active COVID-19.

This clone was seen more than once but under ten times. This rearrangement joins TRBV6-5 to TRBJ2-7; 11 positions match TRBD2. The CDR3 runs to 15 residues. The V gene end was trimmed by 5 bases and the J gene end by 0 bases; junction bases not matched to a gene: 3. Germline CDR1 reads MNHEY; CDR2 reads SVGAGI. CDR3 sequence: CASSLTSGSSYEQYF. The CDR3 nucleotides are TGTGCCAGCAGTCTCACTAGCGGGAGCTCCTACGAGCAGTACTTC.

The chain has TRBV2 and TRBJ2-3; no clear D. The V gene's germline CDR1 is SNHLY and CDR2 FYNNEI. Trimming left V 4 bases short and J 10 bases short, with 18 bases between. The CDR3 totals 14 residues. The CDR3 sequence is CASSGPGAKDAQYF. CDR3 nucleotides: TGTGCCAGCAGTGGACCCGGAGCGAAGGATGCGCAGTATTTT.

For the CDR3, the DNA is TGTGCCAGCAGCCTCGACAGGGGGTCCTACAATGAGCAGTTCTTC. Amino acids: CASSLDRGSYNEQFF. The chain uses TRBV3-1 (or the pseudogene TRBV3-2) and TRBJ2-1, with TRBD1 matching 9 bases. Unmatched junction bases numbered 2, after V lost 4 bases and J lost 1 base. This CDR3 region has 15 residues. Germline CDR1 LGHDT, CDR2 YNNKEL (reference sequence).

This chain links TRBV6-5 with TRBJ1-1; the D gene is possibly TRBD1 (5 bases). Germline loops: CDR1 MNHEY, CDR2 SVGAGI. V was pared by 10 bases and J by 5 bases, with 17 bases between. This CDR3 is built from 13 residues. The DNA of the CDR3 is TGTGCCACCTCGGACGGGGGGTGGACTGAAGCTTTCTTT. Translated: CATSDGGWTEAFF.

The chain links TRBV2 to TRBJ1-1; D gene uncertain. The germline CDR1 and CDR2 sequences are SNHLY and FYNNEI. The CDR3 is 11 amino acids. Trimming shortened V by 2 bases and J by 10 bases, and 8 bases separated the two germline ends. CDR3 in DNA: TGTGCCAGCAGTGAACTCTTTGTAGCTTTCTTT. Amino acid sequence: CASSELFVAFF.

The chain joins TRBV3-1 (or the pseudogene TRBV3-2) to TRBJ2-5; TRBD1 matches 10 bases. This CDR3 is 17 amino acids long. Trimming at V came to 4 bases and at J to 5 bases, leaving 13 bases not matched to a gene. The germline CDR1 and CDR2 sequences are LGHDT and YNNKEL (reference sequence). CDR3 region: CASSRSPGTGERETQYF. The CDR3 DNA reads TGTGCCAGCAGCCGCAGCCCCGGGACAGGGGAGCGGGAGACCCAGTACTTC.

The CDR3 reads CASSDRGFLYEQYF. The CDR3 DNA is TGTGCCAGTAGTGATCGCGGCTTCCTCTACGAGCAGTACTTC. V gene TRBV19 combines with J gene TRBJ2-7; D is unclear. V was clipped by 5 bases and J by 3 bases, with 14 bases between them. The germline V gene has CDR1 LNHDA and CDR2 SQIVND (reference sequence). The CDR3 length is 14 residues.

This clone occurred many times. The V and J genes are TRBV10-3 and TRBJ2-2, with 8 bases lining up with TRBD1. Germline V CDR1 and CDR2: ENHRY, SYGVKD. V shed 6 bases and J 1 base; nucleotides not matched to a gene: 1. This CDR3 region has 14 residues. The chain's CDR3 is CAISGTGNTGELFF. The CDR3 bases are TGTGCCATCAGCGGGACAGGGAACACCGGGGAGCTGTTTTTT.

The chain uses TRBV11-2 and TRBJ2-3, with 9 bases that match TRBD2. Germline CDR1 SGHAT, CDR2 FQNNGV. The V segment lost 1 base and the J segment 3 bases; nucleotides outside the gene matches: 11. The CDR3 length is 18 residues. The CDR3: CASSLVNALAGSTDTQYF. For the CDR3, the DNA is TGTGCCAGCAGCTTAGTGAATGCCCTAGCGGGAAGTACAGATACGCAGTATTTT.